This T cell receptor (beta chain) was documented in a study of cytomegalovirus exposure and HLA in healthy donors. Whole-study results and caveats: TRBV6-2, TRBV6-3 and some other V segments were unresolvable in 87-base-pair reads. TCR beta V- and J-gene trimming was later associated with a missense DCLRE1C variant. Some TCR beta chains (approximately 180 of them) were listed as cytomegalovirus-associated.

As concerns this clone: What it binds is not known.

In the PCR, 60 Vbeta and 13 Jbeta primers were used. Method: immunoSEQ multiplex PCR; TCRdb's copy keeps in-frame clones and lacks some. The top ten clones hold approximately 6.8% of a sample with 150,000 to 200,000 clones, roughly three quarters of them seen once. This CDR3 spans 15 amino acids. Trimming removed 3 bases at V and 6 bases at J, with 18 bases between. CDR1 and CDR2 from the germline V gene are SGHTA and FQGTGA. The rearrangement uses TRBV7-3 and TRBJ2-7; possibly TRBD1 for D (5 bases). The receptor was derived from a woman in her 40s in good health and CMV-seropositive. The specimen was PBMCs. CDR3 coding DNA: TGTGCCAGCAGCTTCCAACGTCTGGCAGGGCCCGAGCAGTACTTC. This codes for CASSFQRLAGPEQYF.